The rows below give T cell receptor beta chains drawn from one sample of a study of cytomegalovirus exposure and HLA in healthy donors. The repertoire was sequenced with immunoSEQ multiplex PCR; TCRdb's copy has only in-frame clones and lacks some. This sample has over 200,000 clones; roughly 79% occur once, and the top ten carry about 0.58%. Sequencing was done on a sample of PBMCs. These receptors were obtained from a woman between 40 and 50 years old in good health and CMV-seronegative. Each CDR3 is given with its conserved first and last residue. Each record gives: clone size, V gene, J gene, D gene, CDR3 protein, CDR3 DNA. A D gene is named only where the DNA matches it firmly. Clone size is given for some rows only: seen once, a few or many times, or a class if the clone is expanded.

-	TRBV12-5	TRBJ1-2	TRBD1	CASGSTGAPPYGYTF	TGTGCTAGTGGTTCAACAGGGGCGCCTCCCTATGGCTACACCTTC
-	TRBV9	TRBJ2-3	-	CASSVWGKGITDTQYF	TGTGCCAGCAGCGTATGGGGAAAGGGGATCACAGATACGCAGTATTTT
-	TRBV19	TRBJ1-5	-	CASSLGHQPQHF	TGTGCCAGTAGTTTAGGACACCAGCCCCAGCATTTT
-	TRBV6-1	TRBJ1-5	-	CASRRAGGDQPQHF	TGTGCCAGCCGGCGGGCGGGGGGCGATCAGCCCCAGCATTTT
-	TRBV7-9	TRBJ1-1	-	CASSLAGAGKTEAFF	TGTGCCAGCAGCTTAGCGGGGGCCGGCAAAACTGAAGCTTTCTTT
once	TRBV7-9	TRBJ1-1	-	CASSSLLTGNTEAFF	TGTGCCAGCAGCTCCCTCCTGACAGGGAACACTGAAGCTTTCTTT
-	TRBV9	TRBJ1-4	TRBD1	CASSSPGQGGEKLFF	TGTGCCAGCAGCTCCCCGGGACAGGGTGGTGAAAAACTGTTTTTT
-	TRBV27	TRBJ1-4	-	CASSLSADLATNEKLFF	TGTGCCAGCAGTTTATCAGCGGACCTTGCAACTAATGAAAAACTGTTTTTT
-	TRBV2	TRBJ1-2	-	CASILLPPTAGLSGGYTF	TGTGCCAGCATACTTCTGCCCCCGACCGCCGGACTTTCGGGGGGCTACACCTTC
once	TRBV19	TRBJ2-2	-	CASSIGTDTGELFF	TGTGCCAGTAGTATAGGCACAGACACCGGGGAGCTGTTTTTT
-	TRBV5-1	TRBJ2-1	-	CASKVPSADEQFF	TGCGCCAGCAAAGTCCCGTCGGCGGATGAGCAGTTCTTC
-	TRBV9	TRBJ2-6	-	CASSVAAGVSGANVLTF	TGTGCCAGCAGCGTAGCGGCAGGGGTTTCGGGGGCCAACGTCCTGACTTTC
-	TRBV6-1	TRBJ2-7	TRBD2	CASSGSAGGIYEQYF	TGTGCCAGCAGTGGTTCAGCGGGGGGGATATACGAGCAGTACTTC
-	TRBV30	TRBJ1-1	-	CAWSGTANTEAFF	TGTGCCTGGAGTGGGACAGCGAACACTGAAGCTTTCTTT
-	TRBV18	TRBJ1-2	-	CASSPSGDNYGYTF	TGTGCCAGCTCACCATCAGGGGACAACTATGGCTACACCTTC
-	TRBV28	TRBJ1-5	-	CASSLRTGWNQPQHF	TGTGCCAGCAGTTTACGCACAGGGTGGAATCAGCCCCAGCATTTT
once	TRBV11-2	TRBJ2-5	-	CASSPEGLFQETQYF	TGTGCCAGCAGCCCAGAAGGACTTTTTCAAGAGACCCAGTACTTC
-	TRBV9	TRBJ2-2	-	CASRSPEGVGELFF	TGTGCCAGCAGAAGCCCCGAGGGGGTCGGGGAGCTGTTTTTT
-	TRBV2	TRBJ2-1	TRBD2	CASRSGGGAYNEQFF	TGTGCCAGCAGGTCGGGCGGGGGGGCCTACAATGAGCAGTTCTTC
-	TRBV12-5	TRBJ1-1	-	CASGFEVPSAEAFF	TGTGCTAGTGGTTTCGAGGTGCCCTCGGCTGAAGCTTTCTTT
-	TRBV23-1	TRBJ1-5	TRBD1	CAGATGPHYSNQPQHF	TGCGCCGGGGCGACAGGGCCACACTATAGCAATCAGCCCCAGCATTTT
-	TRBV2	TRBJ1-2	-	CASSDQGNDYGYTF	TGTGCCAGCAGTGATCAGGGGAACGACTATGGCTACACCTTC
-	TRBV7-6	TRBJ2-1	TRBD2	CASSSSRTSGGSGYEQFF	TGTGCCAGCAGCTCGTCTCGGACTAGCGGGGGATCCGGGTATGAGCAGTTCTTC
-	TRBV19	TRBJ2-7	-	CASSLSGLLPYEQYF	TGTGCCAGTAGTCTCAGCGGGCTTCTACCCTACGAGCAGTACTTC
-	TRBV4-2	TRBJ2-5	-	CASSLQGRAQYF	TGTGCCAGCAGCTTGCAGGGTCGGGCCCAGTACTTC
-	TRBV7-2	TRBJ1-1	-	CASSPDRMNTEAFF	TGTGCCAGCAGCCCGGACAGAATGAACACTGAAGCTTTCTTT
-	TRBV19	TRBJ1-6	-	CASSWAGSYNSPLHF	TGTGCCAGTAGCTGGGCAGGCTCCTATAATTCACCCCTCCACTTT
-	TRBV19	TRBJ2-7	TRBD2	CASSTQRGREQYF	TGTGCCAGTAGTACACAGCGGGGGAGAGAGCAGTACTTC
-	TRBV7-9	TRBJ1-1	TRBD1	CASSLDPDRGKTEAFF	TGTGCCAGCAGCTTAGACCCGGACAGGGGGAAAACTGAAGCTTTCTTT
-	TRBV10-1	TRBJ2-2	-	CASISGTPFTGELFF	TGCGCCAGCATATCCGGGACACCATTCACCGGGGAGCTGTTTTTT
-	TRBV29-1	TRBJ1-1	TRBD1	CSASLRQGNTEAFF	TGCAGCGCCAGCCTAAGACAGGGGAACACTGAAGCTTTCTTT
many	TRBV30	TRBJ1-5	-	CAWSVIGDNREQPQHF	TGTGCCTGGAGTGTAATTGGTGACAATCGCGAACAGCCCCAGCATTTT
-	TRBV5-1	TRBJ2-7	-	CASSLAGVYPSYEQYF	TGCGCCAGCAGCTTGGCCGGGGTGTACCCTTCCTACGAGCAGTACTTC
-	TRBV5-6	TRBJ2-7	-	CASSEDRPKALGYEQYF	TGTGCCAGCAGCGAAGACAGGCCGAAGGCCCTTGGTTACGAGCAGTACTTC
once	TRBV5-8	TRBJ1-4	TRBD1	CASSLGTGNEKLFF	TGTGCCAGCAGCTTAGGGACAGGGAATGAAAAACTGTTTTTT
-	TRBV15	TRBJ1-5	-	CATSRDRGWQPQHF	TGTGCCACCAGCAGAGATAGGGGTTGGCAGCCCCAGCATTTT
-	TRBV7-2	TRBJ1-2	TRBD1	CASSQTGGHGYTF	TGTGCCAGCAGTCAGACAGGGGGCCATGGCTACACCTTC
-	TRBV4-1	TRBJ1-5	-	CASSQDQGNNQPQHF	TGCGCCAGCAGCCAAGACCAGGGGAATAATCAGCCCCAGCATTTT
-	TRBV9	TRBJ1-1	-	CASSVDRNTEAFF	TGTGCCAGCAGCGTCGACAGAAACACTGAAGCTTTCTTT
-	TRBV30	TRBJ2-1	-	CASFTSSNEQFF	TGTGCCTCATTCACTAGTTCCAATGAGCAGTTCTTC
-	TRBV4-2	TRBJ2-7	TRBD2	CASSPNSGGNEQYF	TGTGCCAGCAGCCCGAATTCGGGAGGGAACGAGCAGTACTTC
-	TRBV19	TRBJ2-1	-	CASSISPASDEQFF	TGTGCCAGTAGTATATCCCCTGCGAGTGATGAGCAGTTCTTC
-	TRBV9	TRBJ2-3	TRBD2	CASSFLTSGGADTQYF	TGTGCCAGCAGCTTTTTGACTAGCGGGGGGGCAGATACGCAGTATTTT
-	TRBV9	TRBJ1-6	-	CASSVGRGSPLHF	TGTGCCAGCAGCGTAGGGCGCGGTTCACCCCTCCACTTT
-	TRBV7-3	TRBJ2-2	-	CASSLGLNTGELFF	TGTGCCAGCAGCTTGGGACTTAACACCGGGGAGCTGTTTTTT
-	TRBV7-9	TRBJ2-2	TRBD1	CASSPPWTGDTGELFF	TGTGCCAGCAGCCCCCCCTGGACAGGGGACACCGGGGAGCTGTTTTTT
-	TRBV4-3	TRBJ2-7	-	CASSQDCQDDEQYF	TGCGCCAGCAGCCAAGATTGTCAGGATGACGAGCAGTACTTC
-	TRBV18	TRBJ1-2	-	CASSPDEDRRYGYTF	TGTGCCAGCTCCCCAGATGAAGACAGACGCTATGGCTACACCTTC
-	TRBV4-3	TRBJ1-2	-	CASSHSKGDTGGYTF	TGCGCCAGCAGCCACTCAAAGGGAGACACCGGGGGCTACACCTTC
-	TRBV30	TRBJ2-1	TRBD2	CAWRSLAGGRYNEQFF	TGTGCCTGGAGATCTTTAGCGGGGGGGCGGTACAATGAGCAGTTCTTC
few	TRBV6-5	TRBJ2-3	TRBD2	CASSYLAGGTDTQYF	TGTGCCAGCAGTTACCTAGCGGGGGGCACAGATACGCAGTATTTT
-	TRBV6-5	TRBJ1-4	TRBD1	CASSQGAGREKLFF	TGTGCCAGCAGTCAGGGGGCGGGCCGCGAAAAACTGTTTTTT
-	TRBV19	TRBJ2-1	-	CASSIIQGFGAEQFF	TGTGCCAGTAGTATCATCCAGGGGTTTGGTGCTGAGCAGTTCTTC
-	TRBV2	TRBJ1-1	-	CASRVFQGEAFF	TGTGCCAGCAGGGTATTCCAGGGAGAAGCTTTCTTT
-	TRBV30	TRBJ1-6	TRBD1	CAWSAAAGGGSPLHF	TGTGCCTGGAGTGCGGCGGCAGGGGGTGGTTCACCCCTCCACTTT
-	TRBV18	TRBJ1-3	TRBD1	CASSQDRVTGNTIYF	TGTGCCAGCTCACAAGACAGGGTGACTGGAAACACCATATATTTT
-	TRBV7-9	TRBJ1-1	-	CASSLSGAEAFF	TGTGCCAGCAGCTTATCAGGGGCTGAAGCTTTCTTT
-	TRBV5-6	TRBJ1-1	TRBD1	CASSPQGVMNTEAFF	TGTGCCAGCAGTCCACAGGGGGTCATGAACACTGAAGCTTTCTTT
-	TRBV30	TRBJ2-2	TRBD2	CACPFKTSGGENTGELFF	TGTGCCTGCCCCTTTAAAACTAGCGGGGGGGAGAACACCGGGGAGCTGTTTTTT